The clone carrying this T cell receptor beta chain was detected once. V was pared by 1 base and J by 2 bases, with 4 bases of the junction left unmatched. Per the germline V gene, CDR1 is LNHDA and CDR2 is SQIVND (reference sequence). The CDR3 is 16 residues long. Profiling relied on immunoSEQ multiplex PCR, and the TCRdb table lists in-frame clones only, not all of them. The sample shows 55,000 to 70,000 clones, about nine tenths of them seen only once. This specimen comes from a study of T cell changes during pregnancy in multiple sclerosis. The chain has TRBV19 and TRBJ1-1; 10 bases line up with TRBD1. The sequence came from a female donor with multiple sclerosis, enrolled in a pregnancy study. The sample was CD4+ T cells from peripheral blood mononuclear cells, taken in the third trimester of pregnancy. The CDR3 bases are TGTGCCAGTAGTATAGTCTGGGACAGGGGAAACACTGAAGCTTTCTTT. Translated: CASSIVWDRGNTEAFF.